Presented here are 24 T cell receptor beta chains from one specimen sequenced in a study of T-cell reconstitution after alpha-beta-depleted transplantation in children. As it was prepared, the TCRbeta library received unique molecular identifiers. TCRdb analysed the PCR reads with MiXCR anew, one entry per CDR3 protein. The table has fewer than 550,000 distinct CDR3 sequences, 10% to 12% seen once. This material consisted of PBMCs, mostly from graft donor cells, taken 180 days after TCRalphabeta/CD19-depleted stem cell transplant. These receptors originate from a female patient aged 2 to 10 who had a stem cell transplant for aplastic anemia, so the T cells may come from the graft donor.

This chain connects TRBV29-1 to TRBJ2-7, with D unresolved. The CDR3 loop spans 13 amino acids. V lost 4 bases to trimming and J lost 5 bases, with 15 bases between them. Germline V gives CDR1 SQVTM, CDR2 ANQGSEA. This CDR3 is CSVVSLELHEQYV. The CDR3 coding sequence is TGCAGCGTTGTAAGTCTAGAGCTCCACGAGCAGTACGTC.

The chain uses TRBV4-3 and TRBJ2-7; a weak D match, TRBD1 (6 bases). CDR3 length: 15 residues. V dropped 5 bases and J dropped 1 base, with 15 bases sitting between them. Germline V lookup: CDR1 LGHNA, CDR2 YSLEER. The CDR3 reads CASSWRQDVSYEQYF. In DNA, the CDR3 is TGCGCCAGCAGCTGGAGACAGGACGTTTCCTACGAGCAGTACTTC.

Only a few counts were recorded for this clonotype. The rearrangement links TRBV7-9 to TRBJ2-2; D call uncertain. This CDR3 has 16 residues. V was trimmed by 6 bases and J by 2 bases, leaving 16 bases between them. Germline lookup yields CDR1 SEHNR and CDR2 FQNEAQ (reference sequence). CDR3 bases: TGTGCCAGCAGTACACTCCGGGCCACTAACACCGGGGAGCTGTTTTTT. Protein product: CASSTLRATNTGELFF.

This clonotype came up a few times. V is TRBV28 and J is TRBJ2-7; TRBD2 is a possible D gene (7 bases). The CDR3 is 15 amino acids. Germline CDR1 reads MDHEN; CDR2 reads SYDVKM. Trimming took off 7 bases at V and 4 bases at J, with 20 bases between the two ends. The CDR3 sequence is CASTLFGGGAYEQYF. DNA of the CDR3: TGTGCCAGCACCTTGTTCGGAGGGGGGGCGTACGAGCAGTACTTC.

The V call is TRBV6-2 or TRBV6-3, the J call TRBJ1-5; TRBD1 is a possible D gene (5 bases). Germline CDR1 is MNHEY and CDR2 is SVGEGT. This CDR3 contains 13 residues. V was pared by 6 bases and J by 8 bases, with 14 bases between. CDR3 in amino acids: CASSGTVLEPQHF. In DNA form, the CDR3 reads TGTGCCAGCAGCGGGACGGTGCTGGAGCCCCAGCATTTT.

This clonotype has ten or more counts. This chain uses TRBV2 with TRBJ2-1; TRBD2 is a possible D gene (6 bases). The germline V gene has CDR1 SNHLY and CDR2 FYNNEI. CDR3 length equals 16 residues. V lost 7 bases, J lost 0 bases, and 16 bases lay in between. The CDR3 DNA is TGTGCCAGCATGTTCGGACGGGGGATCTCCTACAATGAGCAGTTCTTC. Its translation: CASMFGRGISYNEQFF. The full variable domain, rest sourced from reference TRBV2 and TRBJ2-1, is EPEVTQTPSHQVTQMGQEVILRCVPISNHLYFYWYRQILGQKVEFLVSFYNNEISEKSEIFDDQFSVERPDGSNFTLKIRSTKLEDSAMYFCASMFGRGISYNEQFFGPGTRLTVL.

The sample holds a few counts of this clonotype. The chain links TRBV30 to TRBJ2-7; D is possibly TRBD1 (7 bases). The length of the CDR3 is 15 residues. Trimming took off 0 bases at V and 0 bases at J, with 12 bases between the two ends. The germline V gene has CDR1 GTSNPN and CDR2 SVGIG (reference sequence). CDR3 sequence (DNA): TGTGCCTGGAGTGTCGGCAGGGGGGTCTCCTACGAGCAGTACTTC. This gives the protein CAWSVGRGVSYEQYF.

This rearrangement joins TRBV4-2 to TRBJ1-6, with 8 bases lining up with TRBD1. The germline V gene has CDR1 LGHNA and CDR2 YNFKEQ. The CDR3 consists of 18 residues. V dropped 2 bases and J dropped 4; count of bases not matched to a gene: 10. The CDR3 nucleotides are TGTGCCAGCAGCCAACAGGGCCTGGACAGGGCTTATAATTCACCCCTCCACTTT. It encodes CASSQQGLDRAYNSPLHF.

This clonotype has just a few counts. The rearrangement joins TRBV5-1 to TRBJ2-2; D is unclear. Germline values: CDR1 SGHRS, CDR2 YFSETQ. This CDR3 is 13 amino acids long. Between the trimmed V and J ends, which lost 2 bases and 6 bases, there was a span of 8 bases. The CDR3: CASSFQRSGELFF. As DNA, the CDR3 is TGCGCCAGCAGCTTTCAGCGCTCCGGGGAGCTGTTTTTT. Complete variable domain (other parts from reference TRBV5-1 and TRBJ2-2): KAGVTQTPRYLIKTRGQQVTLSCSPISGHRSVSWYQQTPGQGLQFLFEYFSETQRNKGNFPGRFSGRQFSNSRSEMNVSTLELGDSALYLCASSFQRSGELFFGEGSRLTVL.

This clonotype appeared many times. The chain links TRBV28 to TRBJ2-2, with D perhaps TRBD1 (6 bases). Trimming pared 6 bases from V and 5 bases from J, leaving 13 bases between. There are 14 residues in the CDR3. In germline, CDR1 is MDHEN, CDR2 SYDVKM. As DNA, the CDR3 is TGTGCCAGCAGGGGGCACAGGGTTACCGGGGAGCTGTTTTTT. Protein: CASRGHRVTGELFF.

In this sample, this clonotype turned up a few times. The V gene is TRBV4-2, the J gene TRBJ2-7; 10 bases are shared with TRBD1. Trimming took 4 bases from V and 5 from J; bases not matched to a gene: 8. Germline CDR1 LGHNA, CDR2 YNFKEQ. The CDR3 runs to 15 residues. The CDR3 nucleotides are TGTGCCAGCAGCCGAGGACAGGGGGGAAGGGACGAGCAGTACTTC. It yields the protein CASSRGQGGRDEQYF.

The CDR3 DNA reads as TGTGCCAGCAGCTTGAGCGCGGGAAACACCATATATTTT. This gives the protein CASSLSAGNTIYF. This rearrangement joins TRBV7-9 to TRBJ1-3, with no clear D. The CDR3 totals 13 residues. Germline V gene sequence: CDR1 SEHNR, CDR2 FQNEAQ (reference sequence). V dropped 3 bases and J dropped 4 bases, with 7 bases sitting between them.

This clonotype was picked up a small number of times. The chain joins TRBV11-2 to TRBJ1-6; no definite D call. This CDR3 region has 20 residues. Per germline, CDR1 SGHAT and CDR2 FQNNGV. V lost 3 bases and J 7 bases, leaving 28 bases between the germline ends. In nucleotides, the CDR3 is TGTGCCAGCAGCTTTAGGCAGTTTCTCCCCATGGTAGTGCCCAATTCACCCCTCCACTTT. Translated: CASSFRQFLPMVVPNSPLHF.

The chain joins TRBV28 to TRBJ2-3, with D perhaps assigned TRBD1 or TRBD2 (5 bases each). The germline V gene has CDR1 MDHEN and CDR2 SYDVKM. The CDR3 consists of 13 residues. V lost 5 bases, J lost 2 bases, and 8 bases lay in between. CDR3 amino acids: CASSMGVTDTQYF. The DNA for the CDR3 is TGTGCCAGCAGTATGGGGGTCACAGATACGCAGTATTTT.

V and J are TRBV5-5 and TRBJ2-7, with a tentative D call TRBD2 (6 bases). This CDR3 contains 17 residues. CDR1 SGHKS and CDR2 YYEKEE come from the germline V gene (reference sequence). Trimming took off 4 bases at V and 2 bases at J, with 22 bases between the two ends. The CDR3 region has the DNA TGTGCCAGCAGCCCCTCTAGCGCCCAGCTGAACGCCTACGAGCAGTACGTC. It is translated as CASSPSSAQLNAYEQYV.

In its sample, this clonotype was seen a few times. V and J are TRBV5-6 and TRBJ2-7; D is perhaps TRBD1 or TRBD2 (5 bases each). Trimming pared 1 base from V and 0 bases from J, leaving 14 bases between. In germline, CDR1 is SGHDT, CDR2 YYEEEE. This CDR3 spans 16 amino acids. The CDR3 protein is CASSLKRGSGSYEQYV. The CDR3 region has the DNA TGTGCCAGCAGCTTGAAGAGGGGATCCGGCTCCTACGAGCAGTACGTC.

As for this clonotype: A much larger clone differs by one base, so this may be a read error. This is likely a read error, given that the CDR3 carries no conserved phenylalanine or tryptophan at its end. The rearrangement links TRBV12-3 or TRBV12-4 to TRBJ2-5, with 8 bases that match TRBD1. Trimming cost V 5 bases and J 2 bases; bases outside gene matches: 4. This CDR3 region has 14 residues. In DNA, the CDR3 is TGTGCCAGCAGTGCTACAGGGGGTCAAGAGACCCAGTACTTG. Translated, it gives CASSATGGQETQYL.

This clonotype showed up just a few times. The rearrangement links TRBV11-1 to TRBJ2-5; unclear D gene. Germline CDR1 and CDR2: SGHAT and FQDESV (reference sequence). V lost 3 bases and J lost 2, with 13 bases in between. The CDR3 is 15 residues long. The CDR3 spells CASSFLLGGQETQYF. DNA for the CDR3: TGTGCCAGCAGCTTCCTACTGGGTGGTCAAGAGACCCAGTACTTC.

This clonotype was counted only a few times. The CDR3 here is CSARALQASGYNEQFF. As DNA, the CDR3 is TGCAGTGCTAGAGCCCTTCAGGCTAGCGGATACAATGAGCAGTTCTTC. The rearrangement joins TRBV20-1 to TRBJ2-1; 7 positions agree with TRBD2. V lost 1 base, J lost 4 bases, and 10 bases stayed unmatched. The CDR3 runs to 16 residues. CDR1 is DFQATT, CDR2 SNEGSKA, per germline (reference sequence).

This clonotype was picked up a small number of times. The rearrangement links TRBV20-1 to TRBJ1-6; D is possibly TRBD1 (5 bases). The CDR3 has 11 residues. Trimming cost V 6 bases and J 9 bases, with 9 bases left between them. Per germline, CDR1 DFQATT and CDR2 SNEGSKA (reference sequence). CDR3 coding DNA: TGCAGTGCCCTAAGGGGTTCACCCCTCCACTTT. Its translation is CSALRGSPLHF.

This clonotype appeared a few times. V and J are TRBV11-2 and TRBJ2-1; D remains ambiguous. Trimming removed 3 bases at V and 10 bases at J, with 16 bases between. From germline, CDR1 is SGHAT and CDR2 FQNNGV. The CDR3 has 14 amino acids. In DNA, the CDR3 is TGTGCCAGCAGCTTGCTGTCCCCAACGGGCGAGCAGTTCTTC. It encodes CASSLLSPTGEQFF.

This chain connects TRBV20-1 to TRBJ2-5; possible D gene TRBD1, 5 bases. The CDR3 spans 13 residues. V lost 3 bases and J lost 2, with 10 bases in between. CDR1 and CDR2 from the germline V gene are DFQATT and SNEGSKA (reference sequence). CDR3 nucleotides: TGCAGTGCTAGTGGGCAGGGACAAGAGACCCAGTACTTC. This codes for CSASGQGQETQYF.

There are a few counts of this clonotype. This chain joins TRBV7-9 and TRBJ2-7; D is perhaps TRBD1 (7 bases). The V and J ends lost 6 bases and 7 bases respectively, with 16 bases between them. The germline V gene encodes CDR1 SEHNR and CDR2 FQNEAQ (reference sequence). The CDR3 runs 13 residues. The CDR3 coding sequence is TGTGCCAGCAGTCTCGACAGGGCGGGAGAGCAGTACGTC. This sequence encodes CASSLDRAGEQYV.

The V and J genes are TRBV7-3 and TRBJ2-2, with 10 positions matching TRBD2. V lost 5 bases and J lost 1; bases outside the gene matches: 4. The CDR3 has 16 residues. Germline CDR1 SGHTA, CDR2 FQGTGA. The CDR3 nucleotides read TGTGCCAGCAGCCTCTCTAGCGGGAGGAACACCGGGGAGCTGTTTTTT. Residues: CASSLSSGRNTGELFF.